The 30 T cell receptor beta chains below come from one sample, sequenced in a study of T cell responses to AZD1222 COVID-19 vaccine (dated by TCRdb to the early 2020s). The sample's time point label is to be understood as: baseline before first vaccination. Receptor libraries were prepared by the immunoSEQ multiplex PCR assay. TCRdb obtained this table from immuneACCESS and retained in-frame rearrangements with V and J assigned. These tables miss some clones; where compared with another copy, unresolved V genes account for less than half of the shortfall, and the remainder is unexplained. The sample profile shows about 120,000 clones; about 91% of them were found once. The biggest ten clones account for approximately 1.7% of the sample. The specimen comprised peripheral blood, sampled on day 0 of AZD1222 vaccination. The receptors come from an adult in good health.

The rearrangement uses TRBV19 and TRBJ1-2; TRBD1 agrees at 7 bases. The J segment lost 8 bases and the V segment lost 5 bases, leaving 14 bases of the junction unmatched. This CDR3 contains 15 residues. Germline CDR1 reads LNHDA; CDR2 reads SQIVND (reference sequence). CDR3 in DNA: TGTGCCAGTAGTTACCCCCAGAAGAGGGGGCAAGGCTACACCTTC. This sequence encodes CASSYPQKRGQGYTF.

The chain carries TRBV10-3 and TRBJ1-5, with 7 bases lining up with TRBD1. Germline CDR1 reads ENHRY; CDR2 reads SYGVKD. The J segment lost 5 bases and the V segment lost 5 bases, leaving 3 bases of the junction unmatched. The CDR3 spans 13 residues. The DNA for the CDR3 is TGTGCCATCAGTTCAGGGGGGGATCAGCCCCAGCATTTT. It codes for CAISSGGDQPQHF.

The chain joins TRBV5-1 to TRBJ2-1, with D possibly TRBD2 on 5 matching bases. This CDR3 is built from 15 residues. V lost 1 base and J lost 2, with 10 bases in between. The germline CDR1 and CDR2 sequences are SGHRS and YFSETQ. The CDR3 DNA is TGCGCCAGCAGCTTGCTAACGGGAACCTACAATGAGCAGTTCTTC. It encodes CASSLLTGTYNEQFF.

About this clone itself: Other DNA sequences within the sample encode an identical CDR3. The V call is TRBV18, the J call TRBJ1-2, with TRBD1 identical over 7 bases. V dropped 2 bases and J dropped 2; count of bases not matched to a gene: 2. This CDR3 comprises 14 residues. Germline V gene sequence: CDR1 KGHSH, CDR2 LQKENI. The CDR3 DNA sequence: TGTGCCAGCTCACCAGGGACAGAGAACTATGGCTACACCTTC. It is translated as CASSPGTENYGYTF.

The rearrangement links TRBV11-3 to TRBJ1-4; the D is unclear. Trimming removed 1 base at V and 5 bases at J, with 8 bases between. The germline V gene encodes CDR1 SGHNT and CDR2 YENEEA. This CDR3 comprises 14 residues. The CDR3 loop reads CASSLGLGNEKLFF. CDR3 sequence (DNA): TGTGCCAGCAGCTTAGGGTTGGGGAATGAAAAACTGTTTTTT.

The genes are TRBV4-1 and TRBJ2-3; no definite D call. The CDR3 loop spans 13 amino acids. Trimming took off 4 bases at V and 2 bases at J, with 7 bases between the two ends. Germline CDR1 and CDR2: MGHRA and YSYEKL. The CDR3 sequence: CASSRTVTDTQYF. The CDR3 DNA is TGCGCCAGCAGCCGCACAGTCACAGATACGCAGTATTTT.

V is TRBV29-1 and J is TRBJ2-5; 9 bases agree with TRBD1. V dropped 7 bases and J dropped 1; count of bases not matched to a gene: 4. This CDR3 has 13 amino acids. Germline V gene data show CDR1 as SQVTM and CDR2 as ANQGSEA. CDR3 in DNA: TGCAGCGCCCAGACAGGGGGCCAAGAGACCCAGTACTTC. Amino acids: CSAQTGGQETQYF.

CDR3 sequence reads: CASSLSKNTEAFF. The DNA for the CDR3 is TGTGCCAGCAGTTTATCCAAGAACACTGAAGCTTTCTTT. This rearrangement joins TRBV27 to TRBJ1-1; D is uncertain. V lost 0 bases and J lost 1, with 3 bases in between. CDR3 length equals 13 residues. Germline CDR1 reads MNHEY; CDR2 reads SMNVEV (reference sequence).

V gene TRBV5-4 combines with J gene TRBJ1-2; no clear D gene. The CDR3 runs 12 residues. From germline, CDR1 is SGHNT and CDR2 YYREEE (reference sequence). V was cut by 0 bases and J by 4 bases, with 4 bases left in between. The CDR3 region has the DNA TGTGCCAGCAGCTTGGGAGTCTATGGCTACACCTTC. Amino acids: CASSLGVYGYTF. Based on the CDR3 plus reference TRBV5-4 and TRBJ1-2, the full variable domain is ETGVTQSPTHLIKTRGQQVTLRCSSQSGHNTVSWYQQALGQGPQFIFQYYREEENGRGNFPPRFSGLQFPNYSSELNVNALELDDSALYLCASSLGVYGYTFGSGTRLTVV.

The V and J genes are TRBV5-5 and TRBJ1-6, with 9 bases identical to TRBD1. Germline loops: CDR1 SGHKS, CDR2 YYEKEE (reference sequence). The CDR3 runs 20 residues. V lost 0 bases, J lost 0 bases, and 10 bases stayed unmatched. CDR3 sequence: CASSLAPGQGISSYNSPLHF. The CDR3 DNA reads as TGTGCCAGCAGCTTGGCCCCGGGACAGGGAATTAGCTCCTATAATTCACCCCTCCACTTT.

V and J are TRBV11-3 and TRBJ2-5; 9 nucleotides agree with TRBD1. Trimming cost V 4 bases and J 5 bases; bases outside gene matches: 8. Germline lookup yields CDR1 SGHNT and CDR2 YENEEA. The CDR3 spans 15 residues. The chain's CDR3 is CASSSRTGELETQYF. As DNA, the CDR3 is TGTGCCAGCAGCTCACGGACAGGGGAGTTGGAGACCCAGTACTTC.

The sample holds one count of this clone. The rearrangement uses TRBV19 and TRBJ1-2; 11 bases are a match to TRBD1. V lost 6 bases and J lost 4; bases outside the gene matches: 7. Per germline, CDR1 LNHDA and CDR2 SQIVND (reference sequence). The CDR3 is 15 residues long. The CDR3 DNA reads TGTGCCAGTAGCGGACAGGGGGCTACCGGCTATGGCTACACCTTC. Translated, it gives CASSGQGATGYGYTF.

The CDR3 DNA is TGTGCCAGCAGCTTGATTCAGGGGGCGTTATGGGGCTACACCTTC. This translates into CASSLIQGALWGYTF. The rearrangement links TRBV5-6 to TRBJ1-2; 8 bases are a match to TRBD1. The ends lost 1 base at V and 8 bases at J; junction bases unmatched: 10. There are 15 residues in the CDR3. The germline CDR1 and CDR2 sequences are SGHDT and YYEEEE.

The chain is built from TRBV18 and TRBJ1-5; D might be TRBD1 (6 bases). V gave up 3 bases and J gave up 3 bases, with 18 bases separating them. CDR3 length equals 17 residues. CDR1 is KGHSH and CDR2 is LQKENI in the germline V gene. The CDR3 DNA reads TGTGCCAGCTCACCGCAAGCAGGACAGTTAGTCAATCAGCCCCAGCATTTT. This encodes CASSPQAGQLVNQPQHF.

V is TRBV18 and J is TRBJ1-3; the match to TRBD1 covers 9 bases. In germline, CDR1 is KGHSH, CDR2 LQKENI. V gave up 4 bases and J gave up 0 bases; unmatched junction bases: 1. The CDR3 runs to 15 residues. The CDR3 is CASSRQGDSGNTIYF. Written as DNA, the CDR3 is TGTGCCAGCTCACGACAGGGGGACTCTGGAAACACCATATATTTT.

The J gene is TRBJ2-7, the V gene TRBV5-4; the match to TRBD1 covers 7 bases. There are 16 residues in the CDR3. V was pared by 0 bases and J by 6 bases, with 12 bases of the junction left unmatched. CDR1 and CDR2 (germline): SGHNT, YYREEE (reference sequence). The CDR3 is CASSLDLSRSGGEQYV. The CDR3 bases are TGTGCCAGCAGCTTGGACCTCTCTAGGTCAGGGGGCGAGCAGTACGTC.

The gene calls are TRBV18 and TRBJ2-7, with 7 bases identical to TRBD1. The trim removed 2 bases at V and 0 bases at J, leaving 7 bases unmatched. The CDR3 is made up of 16 amino acids. Germline V gives CDR1 KGHSH, CDR2 LQKENI. The CDR3 DNA is TGTGCCAGCTCACCAGCAGGGGGTTGGGACTCCTACGAGCAGTACTTC. Encoded protein: CASSPAGGWDSYEQYF.

This chain uses TRBV4-3 with TRBJ1-2, with a weak D call TRBD1 (6 bases). The V end lost 1 base, the J end lost 3 bases, and 9 bases lay between the germline ends. The CDR3 has 14 amino acids. CDR1 and CDR2 from the germline V gene are LGHNA and YSLEER. This CDR3 reads CASSQAGTYYGYTF. DNA of the CDR3: TGCGCCAGCAGCCAAGCGGGGACATACTATGGCTACACCTTC.

The chain is built from TRBV5-5 and TRBJ1-5; D unresolved. Per the germline V gene, CDR1 is SGHKS and CDR2 is YYEKEE (reference sequence). Trimming removed 0 bases at V and 6 bases at J, with 7 bases between. This CDR3 is built from 13 residues. The CDR3 bases are TGTGCCAGCAGCTTGGCGGTAGGTCAGCCCCAGCATTTT. It encodes CASSLAVGQPQHF.

The rearrangement links TRBV27 to TRBJ1-2, with 7 bases matching TRBD1. The CDR3 runs 13 residues. With V trimmed by 2 bases and J by 3 bases, 0 bases remained unmatched. Germline V CDR1 and CDR2: MNHEY, SMNVEV (reference sequence). The CDR3 DNA reads TGTGCCAGCAGTTTACAGGGGGACTATGGCTACACCTTC. This translates into CASSLQGDYGYTF.

The rearrangement uses TRBV7-2 and TRBJ1-2; tentative D call: TRBD1 (5 bases). Germline CDR1 and CDR2: SGHTA and FQGNSA. Trimming pared 1 base from V and 5 bases from J, leaving 14 bases between. The CDR3 runs to 15 residues. The CDR3 coding sequence is TGTGCCAGCAGCTTAGGGGCACGGGGCGCATATGGCTACACCTTC. It translates to CASSLGARGAYGYTF.

The V gene is TRBV4-2, the J gene TRBJ1-6, with 7 bases fitting TRBD1. V dropped 1 base and J dropped 7; count of bases not matched to a gene: 10. The CDR3 runs 17 residues. Germline loops: CDR1 LGHNA, CDR2 YNFKEQ. For the CDR3, the DNA is TGTGCCAGCAGCCAAGGCACCCGGGACAGACGAAATTCACCCCTCCACTTT. Translated: CASSQGTRDRRNSPLHF.

The gene calls are TRBV12-3 or TRBV12-4 and TRBJ2-2; D not resolved. This CDR3 is built from 12 residues. Trimming pared 6 bases from V and 5 bases from J, leaving 7 bases between. CDR3 nucleotides: TGTGCCAGCAGCCCCCTTACCGGGGAGCTGTTTTTT. As protein: CASSPLTGELFF.

The J gene is TRBJ1-5, the V gene TRBV7-2; weak D call: TRBD1 (6 bases). V lost 5 bases, J lost 9 bases, and 11 bases lay in between. The CDR3 totals 12 residues. The germline V gene has CDR1 SGHTA and CDR2 FQGNSA. Here the CDR3 DNA reads TGTGCCAGCAGCGCCCAGGGGAGGCCCCAGCATTTT. Amino acid sequence: CASSAQGRPQHF.

The rearrangement joins TRBV6-1 to TRBJ1-2; no clear D gene. This CDR3 comprises 15 residues. Germline V lookup: CDR1 MNHNS, CDR2 SASEGT. Trimming shortened V by 0 bases and J by 2 bases, and 10 bases separated the two germline ends. CDR3 in DNA: TGTGCCAGCAGTGAAGCTAGCAGGTCAAACTATGGCTACACCTTC. Amino acids: CASSEASRSNYGYTF.

The rearrangement links TRBV6-4 to TRBJ2-3; TRBD2 might be the D (6 bases). There are 13 residues in the CDR3. The germline V gene encodes CDR1 MRHNA and CDR2 SNTAGT. Trimming pared 6 bases from V and 3 bases from J, leaving 10 bases between. In nucleotides, the CDR3 is TGTGCCAGCAGGGGGGGAGGAACAGATACGCAGTATTTT. Translating it yields CASRGGGTDTQYF.

The chain employs TRBV4-1 and TRBJ2-3, with 8 bases matching TRBD2. The CDR3 length is 16 residues. Germline V gene sequence: CDR1 MGHRA, CDR2 YSYEKL. V lost 1 base and J lost 2; bases outside the gene matches: 5. The CDR3 coding sequence is TGCGCCAGCAGCCAAGGGACGGGACTAGTCACAGATACGCAGTATTTT. It yields the protein CASSQGTGLVTDTQYF.

V usage is TRBV19 and J usage is TRBJ2-2; 11 bases line up with TRBD1. V was clipped by 7 bases and J by 6 bases; unmatched bases: 7. Germline-derived CDR1 and CDR2 are LNHDA and SQIVND (reference sequence). The CDR3 spans 15 residues. This CDR3 is CASTRTGGQSGELFF. The DNA for the CDR3 is TGTGCCAGTACTAGGACAGGGGGCCAGTCCGGGGAGCTGTTTTTT.

The chain employs TRBV4-1 and TRBJ1-1, with D unclear. Germline assignment: CDR1 MGHRA and CDR2 YSYEKL. Trimming took 3 bases from V and 5 from J, leaving 16 bases between them. This CDR3 spans 15 amino acids. In DNA, the CDR3 is TGCGCCAGCAGCCACAGCTCAAGGGCGGAAACTGAAGCTTTCTTT. It yields the protein CASSHSSRAETEAFF.

The chain employs TRBV7-3 and TRBJ2-3; TRBD2 matches at 8 bases. Losses at the gene ends were 3 bases for V and 5 bases for J; bases not matched to a gene: 10. The CDR3 contains 16 residues. CDR1 and CDR2 from the germline V gene are SGHTA and FQGTGA. DNA for the CDR3: TGTGCCAGCAGCTTCGGGAGGGAAGGGAAGGGAGATACGCAGTATTTT. The encoded protein is CASSFGREGKGDTQYF.